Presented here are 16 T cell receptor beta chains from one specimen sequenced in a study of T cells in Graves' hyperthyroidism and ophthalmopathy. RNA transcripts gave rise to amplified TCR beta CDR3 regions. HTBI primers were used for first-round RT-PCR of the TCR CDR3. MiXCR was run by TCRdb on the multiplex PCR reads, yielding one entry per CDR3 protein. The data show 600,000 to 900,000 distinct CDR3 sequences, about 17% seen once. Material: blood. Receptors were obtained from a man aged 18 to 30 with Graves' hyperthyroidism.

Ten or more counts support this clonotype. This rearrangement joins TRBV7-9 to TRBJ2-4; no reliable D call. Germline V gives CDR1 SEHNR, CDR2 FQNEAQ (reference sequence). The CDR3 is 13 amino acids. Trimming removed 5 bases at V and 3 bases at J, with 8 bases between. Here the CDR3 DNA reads TGTGCCAGCAGCCCCACTGGCAAAAACATTCAGTACTTC. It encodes CASSPTGKNIQYF. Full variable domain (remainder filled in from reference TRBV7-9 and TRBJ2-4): DTGVSQNPRHKITKRGQNVTFRCDPISEHNRLYWYRQTLGQGPEFLTYFQNEAQLEKSRLLSDRFSAERPKGSFSTLEIQRTEQGDSAMYLCASSPTGKNIQYFGAGTRLSVL.

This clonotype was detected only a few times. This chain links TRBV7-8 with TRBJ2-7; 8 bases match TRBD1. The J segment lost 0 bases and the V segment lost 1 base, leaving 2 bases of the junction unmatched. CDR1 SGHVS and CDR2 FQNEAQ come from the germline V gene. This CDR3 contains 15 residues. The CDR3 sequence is CASSLVGTGSYEQYF. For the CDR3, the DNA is TGTGCCAGCAGCTTAGTGGGGACAGGCTCCTACGAGCAGTACTTC. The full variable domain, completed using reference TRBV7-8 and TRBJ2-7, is GAGVSQSPRYKVAKRGQDVALRCDPISGHVSLFWYQQALGQGPEFLTYFQNEAQLDKSGLPSDRFFAERPEGSVSTLKIQRTQQEDSAVYLCASSLVGTGSYEQYFGPGTRLTVT.

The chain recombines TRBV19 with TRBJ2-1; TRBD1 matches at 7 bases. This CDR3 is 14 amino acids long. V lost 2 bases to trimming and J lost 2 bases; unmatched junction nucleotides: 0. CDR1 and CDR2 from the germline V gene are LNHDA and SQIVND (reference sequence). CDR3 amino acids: CASSIQGAYNEQFF. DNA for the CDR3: TGTGCCAGTAGTATACAGGGGGCCTACAATGAGCAGTTCTTC.

This chain's CDR3 is CASSLVAGGQEQFF. The CDR3 DNA is TGTGCCAGCAGCTTGGTAGCGGGAGGTCAAGAGCAGTTCTTC. The chain carries TRBV7-9 and TRBJ2-1, with TRBD2 matching 10 bases. In germline, CDR1 is SEHNR, CDR2 FQNEAQ (reference sequence). The CDR3 consists of 14 residues. V lost 3 bases, J lost 10 bases, and 6 bases stayed unmatched. Together with reference TRBV7-9 and TRBJ2-1, the CDR3 gives the full variable domain: DTGVSQNPRHKITKRGQNVTFRCDPISEHNRLYWYRQTLGQGPEFLTYFQNEAQLEKSRLLSDRFSAERPKGSFSTLEIQRTEQGDSAMYLCASSLVAGGQEQFFGPGTRLTVL.

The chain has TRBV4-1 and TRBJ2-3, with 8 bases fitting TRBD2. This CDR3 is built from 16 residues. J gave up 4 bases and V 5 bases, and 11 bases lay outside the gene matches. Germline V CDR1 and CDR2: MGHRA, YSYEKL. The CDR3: CASSVGGAGVPDTQYF. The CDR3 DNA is TGCGCCAGCAGCGTGGGTGGAGCGGGAGTTCCAGATACGCAGTATTTT.

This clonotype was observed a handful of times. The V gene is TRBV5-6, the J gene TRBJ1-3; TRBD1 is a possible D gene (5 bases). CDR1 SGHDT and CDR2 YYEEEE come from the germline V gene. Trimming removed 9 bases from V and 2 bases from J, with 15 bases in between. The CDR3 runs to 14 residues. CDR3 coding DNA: TGTGCCACCAGAGCTGAAGGGGCTGGAAACACCATATATTTT. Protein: CATRAEGAGNTIYF.

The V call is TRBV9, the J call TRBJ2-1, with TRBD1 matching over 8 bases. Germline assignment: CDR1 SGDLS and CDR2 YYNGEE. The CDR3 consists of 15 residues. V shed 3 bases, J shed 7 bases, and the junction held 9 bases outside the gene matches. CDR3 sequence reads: CASSGQGLGLNEQFF. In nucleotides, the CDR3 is TGTGCCAGCAGCGGACAGGGGCTGGGGTTGAATGAGCAGTTCTTC.

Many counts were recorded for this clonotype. The CDR3 sequence is CSARGQAYEQYF. The DNA for the CDR3 is TGCAGTGCACGAGGACAGGCGTACGAGCAGTACTTC. The chain is built from TRBV20-1 and TRBJ2-7, with 7 bases that match TRBD1. Germline CDR1 reads DFQATT; CDR2 reads SNEGSKA (reference sequence). The ends lost 6 bases at V and 4 bases at J; junction bases unmatched: 6. There are 12 residues in the CDR3.

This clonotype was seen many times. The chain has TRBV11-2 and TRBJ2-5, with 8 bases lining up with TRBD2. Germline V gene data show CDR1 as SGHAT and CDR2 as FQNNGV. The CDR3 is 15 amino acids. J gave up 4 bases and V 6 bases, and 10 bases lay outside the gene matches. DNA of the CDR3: TGTGCCAGCAGACGTCCGGGACTAGTTCGAGAGACCCAGTACTTC. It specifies CASRRPGLVRETQYF. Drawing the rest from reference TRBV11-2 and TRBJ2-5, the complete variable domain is EAGVAQSPRYKIIEKRQSVAFWCNPISGHATLYWYQQILGQGPKLLIQFQNNGVVDDSQLPKDRFSAERLKGVDSTLKIQPAKLEDSAVYLCASRRPGLVRETQYFGPGTRLLVL.

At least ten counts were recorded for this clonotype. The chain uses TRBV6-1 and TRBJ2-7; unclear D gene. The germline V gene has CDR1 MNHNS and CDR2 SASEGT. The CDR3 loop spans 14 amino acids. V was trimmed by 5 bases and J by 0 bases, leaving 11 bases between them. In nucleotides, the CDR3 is TGTGCCAGCAGTCCTACAGTGGCCTCCTACGAGCAGTACTTC. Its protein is CASSPTVASYEQYF.

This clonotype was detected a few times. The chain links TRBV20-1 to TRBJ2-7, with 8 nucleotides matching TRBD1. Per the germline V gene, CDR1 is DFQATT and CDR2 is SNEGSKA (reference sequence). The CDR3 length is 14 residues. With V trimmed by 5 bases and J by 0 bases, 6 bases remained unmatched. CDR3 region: CSASRTGFSYEQYF. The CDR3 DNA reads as TGCAGTGCTTCCCGGACAGGGTTCTCCTACGAGCAGTACTTC.

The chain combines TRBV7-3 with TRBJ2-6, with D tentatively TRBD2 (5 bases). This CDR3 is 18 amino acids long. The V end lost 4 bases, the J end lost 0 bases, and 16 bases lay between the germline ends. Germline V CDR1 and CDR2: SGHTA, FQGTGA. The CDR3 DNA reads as TGTGCCAGCAGCTCCAGGTCAGGACTTAACTCTGGGGCCAACGTCCTGACTTTC. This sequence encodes CASSSRSGLNSGANVLTF.

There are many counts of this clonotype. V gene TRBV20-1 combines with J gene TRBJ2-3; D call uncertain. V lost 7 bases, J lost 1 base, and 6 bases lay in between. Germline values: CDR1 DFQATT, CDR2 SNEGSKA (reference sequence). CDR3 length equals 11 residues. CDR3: CSGSGTDTQYF. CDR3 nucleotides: TGCAGTGGGAGCGGCACAGATACGCAGTATTTT.

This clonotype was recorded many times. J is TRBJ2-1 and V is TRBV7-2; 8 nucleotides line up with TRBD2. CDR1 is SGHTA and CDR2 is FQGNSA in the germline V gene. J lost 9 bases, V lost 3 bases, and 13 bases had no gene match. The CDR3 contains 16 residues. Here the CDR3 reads CASSLHSTSGGGEQFF. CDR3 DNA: TGTGCCAGCAGCTTGCACTCAACTAGCGGAGGGGGTGAGCAGTTCTTC.

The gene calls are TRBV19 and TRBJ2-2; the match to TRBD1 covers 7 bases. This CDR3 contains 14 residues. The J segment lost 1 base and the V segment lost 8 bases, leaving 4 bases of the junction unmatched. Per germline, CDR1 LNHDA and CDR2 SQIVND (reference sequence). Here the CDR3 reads CASARTGNTGELFF. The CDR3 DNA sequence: TGTGCCAGTGCCCGGACAGGGAACACCGGGGAGCTGTTTTTT.

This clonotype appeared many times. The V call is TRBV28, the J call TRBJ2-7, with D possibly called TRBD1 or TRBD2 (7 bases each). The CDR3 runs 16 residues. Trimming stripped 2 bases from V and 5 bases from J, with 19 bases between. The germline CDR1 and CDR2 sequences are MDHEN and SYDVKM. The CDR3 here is CASSLITGQGGDEQYF. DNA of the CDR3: TGTGCCAGCAGTTTAATTACCGGCCAGGGGGGGGACGAGCAGTACTTC.